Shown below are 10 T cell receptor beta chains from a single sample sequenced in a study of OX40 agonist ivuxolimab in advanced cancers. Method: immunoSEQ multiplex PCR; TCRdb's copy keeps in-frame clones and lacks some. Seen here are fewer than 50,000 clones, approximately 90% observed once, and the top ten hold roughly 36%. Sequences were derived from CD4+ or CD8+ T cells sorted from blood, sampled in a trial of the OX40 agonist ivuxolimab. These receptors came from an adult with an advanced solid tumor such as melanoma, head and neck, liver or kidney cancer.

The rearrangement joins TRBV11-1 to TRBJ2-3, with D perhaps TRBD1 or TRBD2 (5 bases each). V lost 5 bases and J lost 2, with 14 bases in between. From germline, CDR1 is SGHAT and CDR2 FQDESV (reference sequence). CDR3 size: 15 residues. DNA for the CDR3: TGTGCCAGCAGCCCCCGGGACGGTGACACAGATACGCAGTATTTT. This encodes CASSPRDGDTDTQYF.

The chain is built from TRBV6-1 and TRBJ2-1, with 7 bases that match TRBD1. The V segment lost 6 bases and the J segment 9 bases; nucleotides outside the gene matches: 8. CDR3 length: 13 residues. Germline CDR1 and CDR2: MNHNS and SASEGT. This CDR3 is CASSAQGKGEQFF. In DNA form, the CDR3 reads TGTGCCAGCAGCGCACAGGGGAAGGGTGAGCAGTTCTTC.

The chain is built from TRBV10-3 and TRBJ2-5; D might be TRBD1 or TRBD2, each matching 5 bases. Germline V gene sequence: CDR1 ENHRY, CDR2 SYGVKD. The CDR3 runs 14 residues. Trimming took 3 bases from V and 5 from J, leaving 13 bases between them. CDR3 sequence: CAISDSRGGETQYF. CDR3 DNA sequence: TGTGCCATCAGTGACTCGAGGGGCGGGGAGACCCAGTACTTC.

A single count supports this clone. The chain's CDR3 is CASSPRSLAANTDTQYF. The CDR3 DNA sequence: TGTGCCAGCAGTCCTAGGTCGCTAGCGGCTAACACAGATACGCAGTATTTT. The genes are TRBV27 and TRBJ2-3; 7 bases map to TRBD2. There are 17 residues in the CDR3. Germline values: CDR1 MNHEY, CDR2 SMNVEV (reference sequence). The junction had 13 bases not matched to a gene; V was cut back by 5 bases and J by 2 bases.

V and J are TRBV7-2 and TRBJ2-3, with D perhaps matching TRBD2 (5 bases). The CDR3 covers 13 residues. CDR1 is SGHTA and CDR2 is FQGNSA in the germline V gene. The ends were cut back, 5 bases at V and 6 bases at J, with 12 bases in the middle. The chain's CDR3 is CASSPRRMDTQYF. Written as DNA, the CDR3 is TGTGCCAGCAGCCCCCGGAGGATGGATACGCAGTATTTT.

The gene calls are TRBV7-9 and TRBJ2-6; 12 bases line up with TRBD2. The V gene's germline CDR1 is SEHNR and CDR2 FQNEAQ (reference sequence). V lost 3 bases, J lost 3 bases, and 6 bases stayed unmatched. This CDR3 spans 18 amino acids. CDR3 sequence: CASSLWLAGGLGANVLTF. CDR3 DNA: TGTGCCAGCAGCTTGTGGCTAGCGGGAGGGCTTGGGGCCAACGTCCTGACTTTC.

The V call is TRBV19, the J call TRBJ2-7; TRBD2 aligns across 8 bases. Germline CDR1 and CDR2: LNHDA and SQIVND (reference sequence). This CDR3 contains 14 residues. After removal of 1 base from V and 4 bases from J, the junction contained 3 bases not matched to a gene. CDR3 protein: CASSIAGGEYEQYF. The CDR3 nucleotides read TGTGCCAGTAGTATAGCGGGAGGGGAGTACGAGCAGTACTTC.

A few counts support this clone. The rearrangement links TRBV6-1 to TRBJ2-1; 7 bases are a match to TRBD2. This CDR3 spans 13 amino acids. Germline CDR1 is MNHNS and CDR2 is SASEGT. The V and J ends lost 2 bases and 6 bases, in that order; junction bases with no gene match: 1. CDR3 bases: TGTGCCAGCAGTGAACTAGCGGCCAATGAGCAGTTCTTC. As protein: CASSELAANEQFF.

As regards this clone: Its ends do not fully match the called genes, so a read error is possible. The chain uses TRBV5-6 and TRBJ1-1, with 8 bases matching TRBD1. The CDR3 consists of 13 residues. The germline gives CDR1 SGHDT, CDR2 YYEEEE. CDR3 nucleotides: TGTGCCAGCAGCTTGTGGCTTCAGGGGGCGCCCATCTTT. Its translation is CASSLWLQGAPIF.

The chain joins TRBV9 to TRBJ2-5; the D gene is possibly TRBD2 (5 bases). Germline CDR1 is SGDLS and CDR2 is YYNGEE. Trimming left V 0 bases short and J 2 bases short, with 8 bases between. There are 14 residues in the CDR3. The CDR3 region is CASSVGTEQETQYF. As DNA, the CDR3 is TGTGCCAGCAGCGTAGGGACTGAACAAGAGACCCAGTACTTC.